Shown below are 15 T cell receptor beta chains from a single sample sequenced in a study of regulatory T cells in long-lasting Graves disease (dated by TCRdb to the early 2020s). Libraries came from multiplex PCR. The instrument was an Illumina HiSeq 4000. To build TCR beta libraries, CDR3 regions were amplified by Arm-PCR using iRepertoire HTBI primers. In-frame beta chains were kept once TCRdb had trimmed the public reads at Q25 with fastp and called clones with MiXCR. Identical CDR3 proteins give one entry, which carries the most common genes and DNA. Recorded for this sample are roughly 320,000 distinct CDR3 sequences; 16% of them occurred a single time. Of the sample, 25% to 30% is held by the ten largest clones. In light of the paper, this sample's time point label describes: newly diagnosed GD, antithyroid drugs for less than 3 months. For both TCR sequencing and RNA sequencing, RNA was extracted from PBMCs in TRIzol.

These data were also reused for a study on T cells in Graves' hyperthyroidism and ophthalmopathy.

Sequenced here: peripheral blood mononuclear cells (PBMCs), sampled at new diagnosis, from a patient treated with antithyroid drugs. The origin of the receptors is a man aged 35-49 years with Graves disease. Donor details come from another sample of the same person, matched by shared clones.

Turning to this clonotype: Germline and junction disagree at one end, which may indicate a read error. This sequence joins TRBV20-1 and TRBJ2-2; 9 nucleotides line up with TRBD1. The CDR3 is made up of 16 amino acids. Germline V gene sequence: CDR1 DFQATT, CDR2 SNEGSKA (reference sequence). The chain's CDR3 is CSARGTGESNTGELFF. CDR3 coding DNA: TGCAGTGCTAGAGGGACAGGGGAAAGTAACACCGGGGAGTTGTTTTTT.

This clonotype was counted between two and nine times. The chain recombines TRBV7-8 with TRBJ2-7; tentatively, D is TRBD1 (6 bases). The V end lost 5 bases, the J end lost 2 bases, and 16 bases lay between the germline ends. Germline CDR1 and CDR2: SGHVS and FQNEAQ. There are 15 residues in the CDR3. The CDR3 is CASSPQGALAYEQYF. For the CDR3, the DNA is TGTGCCAGCAGCCCACAGGGTGCTTTGGCCTACGAGCAGTACTTC.

This clonotype was counted only a few times. The chain links TRBV6-5 to TRBJ2-7; D uncertain. The CDR3 totals 14 residues. With 4 bases removed from V and 0 bases from J, the gap between germline ends came to 10 bases. Per germline, CDR1 MNHEY and CDR2 SVGAGI. The CDR3 protein is CASSSTEVSYEQYF. CDR3 bases: TGTGCCAGCAGTTCCACCGAGGTCTCCTACGAGCAGTACTTC.

This clonotype was observed many times. The chain joins TRBV2 to TRBJ2-7; no definite D call. The V gene lost 3 bases and the J gene lost 3 bases, with 3 bases spanning the gap. The CDR3 has 11 amino acids. Germline V gene sequence: CDR1 SNHLY, CDR2 FYNNEI. The CDR3 DNA reads TGTGCCAGCAGTGATTACTACGAGCAGTACTTC. This codes for CASSDYYEQYF. The complete variable domain, with remaining parts taken from reference TRBV2 and TRBJ2-7, reads EPEVTQTPSHQVTQMGQEVILRCVPISNHLYFYWYRQILGQKVEFLVSFYNNEISEKSEIFDDQFSVERPDGSNFTLKIRSTKLEDSAMYFCASSDYYEQYFGPGTRLTVT.

This clonotype was seen repeatedly, ten times or more. The rearrangement joins TRBV28 to TRBJ1-1; a possible D gene is TRBD1 (5 bases). Trimming stripped 4 bases from V and 7 bases from J, with 13 bases between. The CDR3 has 13 residues. In germline, CDR1 is MDHEN, CDR2 SYDVKM. CDR3 nucleotide sequence: TGTGCCAGCAGTTATGGGACGGCCCTTGAAGCTTTCTTT. This gives the protein CASSYGTALEAFF.

The J gene is TRBJ2-2, the V gene TRBV19; weak D call: TRBD1 (5 bases). The V gene lost 7 bases and the J gene lost 3 bases, with 12 bases spanning the gap. Germline-derived CDR1 and CDR2 are LNHDA and SQIVND (reference sequence). This CDR3 has 14 amino acids. CDR3 loop: CASIPSRDTGELFF. Written as DNA, the CDR3 is TGTGCCAGTATCCCCTCCAGGGACACCGGGGAGCTGTTTTTT.

This clonotype appeared many times. The rearrangement joins TRBV2 to TRBJ2-3; D is perhaps TRBD1 or TRBD2 (6 bases each). V was trimmed by 6 bases and J by 1 base, leaving 11 bases between them. This CDR3 is 14 amino acids long. Germline assignment: CDR1 SNHLY and CDR2 FYNNEI. The CDR3 nucleotides are TGTGCCAGCAGAAAGGGGGGTGGCACAGATACGCAGTATTTT. Translating it yields CASRKGGGTDTQYF. Using reference TRBV2 and TRBJ2-3 for the parts outside the CDR3, the full variable domain is EPEVTQTPSHQVTQMGQEVILRCVPISNHLYFYWYRQILGQKVEFLVSFYNNEISEKSEIFDDQFSVERPDGSNFTLKIRSTKLEDSAMYFCASRKGGGTDTQYFGPGTRLTVL.

Ten or more counts support this clonotype. The chain combines TRBV5-1 with TRBJ2-3; 8 bases align to TRBD1. In germline, CDR1 is SGHRS, CDR2 YFSETQ. This CDR3 region has 15 residues. V gave up 4 bases and J gave up 4 bases; unmatched junction bases: 8. CDR3 region: CASSPQGARADTQYF. CDR3 DNA sequence: TGCGCCAGCAGCCCCCAGGGGGCCAGGGCAGATACGCAGTATTTT.

The CDR3 bases are TGTGCCACCAGCCCCGGGACGAACACTGAAGCTTTCTTT. Translation: CATSPGTNTEAFF. The rearrangement links TRBV24-1 to TRBJ1-1, with D possibly being TRBD1 (5 bases). V lost 7 bases to trimming and J lost 1 base, with 9 bases between them. CDR3 length equals 13 residues. From germline, CDR1 is KGHDR and CDR2 SFDVKD.

This clonotype was found many times. This chain uses TRBV28 with TRBJ2-7; D is undetermined. Between the trimmed V and J ends, which lost 5 bases and 7 bases, there was a span of 9 bases. The CDR3 totals 11 residues. From germline, CDR1 is MDHEN and CDR2 SYDVKM. CDR3 coding DNA: TGTGCCAGCAGTCTGCAATTGGAGCAGTACTTC. Translated, it gives CASSLQLEQYF. The variable domain in full, completed from reference TRBV28 and TRBJ2-7, reads DVKVTQSSRYLVKRTGEKVFLECVQDMDHENMFWYRQDPGLGLRLIYFSYDVKMKEKGDIPEGYSVSREKKERFSLILESASTNQTSMYLCASSLQLEQYFGPGTRLTVT.

This clonotype was recorded at least ten times. CDR3 sequence: CASSFLSSRGEQFF. CDR3 DNA sequence: TGTGCCAGCAGCTTTTTATCTAGCAGGGGTGAGCAGTTCTTC. J is TRBJ2-1 and V is TRBV11-2, with D perhaps TRBD1 (6 bases). This CDR3 is built from 14 residues. Germline CDR1 reads SGHAT; CDR2 reads FQNNGV. The V and J ends lost 3 bases and 9 bases respectively, with 15 bases between them.

J is TRBJ2-5 and V is TRBV5-5; D call uncertain. Trimming took 0 bases from V and 1 from J, leaving 10 bases between them. In germline, CDR1 is SGHKS, CDR2 YYEKEE (reference sequence). This CDR3 is built from 15 residues. The CDR3 is CASSLVLGTQETQYF. The CDR3, as DNA: TGTGCCAGCAGCTTGGTTCTCGGTACCCAAGAGACCCAGTACTTC.

This clonotype occurred many times. The chain joins TRBV5-8 to TRBJ2-6; D not certain. The CDR3 runs to 17 residues. Germline CDR1 and CDR2: SGHTS and YDEGEE. V lost 5 bases, J lost 0 bases, and 15 bases lay in between. The CDR3 spells CASRSWQELSGANVLTF. The CDR3 DNA follows: TGTGCCAGCAGATCGTGGCAGGAACTCTCTGGGGCCAACGTCCTGACTTTC.

This clonotype was found many times. V is TRBV3-1 and J is TRBJ2-7; D not resolved. CDR1 and CDR2 from the germline V gene are LGHDT and YNNKEL (reference sequence). There are 13 residues in the CDR3. Trimming took off 2 bases at V and 9 bases at J, with 14 bases between the two ends. CDR3 loop: CASSQTIYLGQYF. CDR3 nucleotide sequence: TGTGCCAGCAGCCAAACCATTTACCTTGGGCAGTACTTC.

This clonotype has a count of ten or more. The gene calls are TRBV5-1 and TRBJ2-7, with 8 nucleotides matching TRBD1. Per germline, CDR1 SGHRS and CDR2 YFSETQ. Trimming at V came to 7 bases and at J to 5 bases, leaving 11 bases not matched to a gene. The length of the CDR3 is 14 residues. CDR3 sequence reads: CASAAGQGAHEQYF. The CDR3 bases are TGCGCCAGCGCGGCGGGGCAGGGGGCTCACGAGCAGTACTTC.